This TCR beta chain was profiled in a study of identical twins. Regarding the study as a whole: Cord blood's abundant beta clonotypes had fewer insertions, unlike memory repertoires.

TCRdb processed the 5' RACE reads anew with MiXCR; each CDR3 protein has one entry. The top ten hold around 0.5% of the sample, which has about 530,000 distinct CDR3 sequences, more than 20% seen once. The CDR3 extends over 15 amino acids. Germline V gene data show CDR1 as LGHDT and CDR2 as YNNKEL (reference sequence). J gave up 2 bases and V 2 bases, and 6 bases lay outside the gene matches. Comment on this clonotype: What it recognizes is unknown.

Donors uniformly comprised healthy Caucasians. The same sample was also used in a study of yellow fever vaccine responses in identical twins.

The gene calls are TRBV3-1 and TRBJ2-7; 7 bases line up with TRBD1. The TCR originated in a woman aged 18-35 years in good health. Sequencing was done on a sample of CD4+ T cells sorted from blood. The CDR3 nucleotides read TGTGCCAGCAGCCAAACTATACAGGGGACCTACGAGCAGTACGTC. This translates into CASSQTIQGTYEQYV.